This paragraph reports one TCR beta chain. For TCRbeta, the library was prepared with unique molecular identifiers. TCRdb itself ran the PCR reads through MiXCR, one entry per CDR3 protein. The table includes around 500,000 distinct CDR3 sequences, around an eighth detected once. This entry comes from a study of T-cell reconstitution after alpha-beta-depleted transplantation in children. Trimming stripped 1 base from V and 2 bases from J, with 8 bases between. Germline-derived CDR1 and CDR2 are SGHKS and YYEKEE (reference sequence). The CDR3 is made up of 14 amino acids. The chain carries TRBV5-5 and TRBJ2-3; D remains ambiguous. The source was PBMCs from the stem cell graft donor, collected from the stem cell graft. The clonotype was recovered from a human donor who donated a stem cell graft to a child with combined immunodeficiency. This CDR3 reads CASSLKAPTDTQYF. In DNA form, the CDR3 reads TGTGCCAGCAGCTTGAAGGCCCCCACAGATACGCAGTATTTT.